This T cell receptor (beta chain) was captured by sequencing in a study of blood T cell repertoires in COVID-19. Study-wide background: COVID-19 samples from acute and convalescent phases originated in the United States, Italy and Spain.

As handled by the study authors: Scientists estimated how many nucleated cells there were by amplifying reference gene primers. The repertoire was sequenced with immunoSEQ multiplex PCR; TCRdb's copy has only in-frame clones and lacks some. D and trimming were read from the DNA, whereas the V and J calls and clone size are those reported in that table. Counted here are 150,000 to 200,000 clones, roughly 85% occurring once; the ten biggest clones make up 20% to 25%. The CDR3 sequence is 16 residues long. CDR1 SGHTA and CDR2 FQGNSA come from the germline V gene. Germline trimming cut 3 bases from V and 4 bases from J; bases unmatched to any gene: 7.

Sequenced material: peripheral blood. The receptor's source is a man aged 60 to 69 with active or convalescent COVID-19. The chain couples TRBV7-2 to TRBJ2-1; 9 bases fit TRBD2. CDR3 nucleotides: TGTGCCAGCAGCTTGTGGCGGGGGGGAGTATACAATGAGCAGTTCTTC. As protein: CASSLWRGGVYNEQFF.